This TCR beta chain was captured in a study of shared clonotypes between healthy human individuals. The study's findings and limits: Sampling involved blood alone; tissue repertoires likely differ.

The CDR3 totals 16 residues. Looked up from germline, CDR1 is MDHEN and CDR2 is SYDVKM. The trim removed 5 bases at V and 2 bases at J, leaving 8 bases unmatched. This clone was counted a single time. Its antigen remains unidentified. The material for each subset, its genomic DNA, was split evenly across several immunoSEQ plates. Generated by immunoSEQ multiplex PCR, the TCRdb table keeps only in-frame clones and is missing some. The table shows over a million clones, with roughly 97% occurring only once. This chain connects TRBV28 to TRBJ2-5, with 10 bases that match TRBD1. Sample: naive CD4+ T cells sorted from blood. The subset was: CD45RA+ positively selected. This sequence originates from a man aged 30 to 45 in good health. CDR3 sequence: CASSQLQGQGQETQYF. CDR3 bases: TGTGCCAGCAGTCAACTACAGGGACAGGGGCAAGAGACCCAGTACTTC.